These 10 T cell receptor beta chains originate from one sample sequenced in a study of PD-L1 blockade in urothelial cancer. TCRdb's copy holds only in-frame clones and misses some; the assay was immunoSEQ multiplex PCR. The table lists more than 70,000 clones, roughly 91% of them singletons. The source material was PBMCs, sampled around atezolizumab (anti-PD-L1) treatment. The receptors were gathered from a man between 60 and 75 years old with urothelial cancer.

This clone was observed a handful of times. V gene TRBV10-1 combines with J gene TRBJ2-7, with D tentatively TRBD1 (5 bases). CDR1 WNHNN and CDR2 SYGVQD come from the germline V gene (reference sequence). The CDR3 consists of 13 residues. Trimming cost V 0 bases and J 3 bases, with 6 bases left between them. The CDR3 protein is CASSESRGYEQYF. CDR3 in DNA: TGCGCCAGCAGTGAGTCTAGGGGCTACGAGCAGTACTTC.

The J gene is TRBJ2-7, the V gene TRBV19; no definite D call. Trimming took off 3 bases at V and 3 bases at J, with 18 bases between the two ends. This CDR3 has 16 amino acids. Germline CDR1 LNHDA, CDR2 SQIVND (reference sequence). CDR3 region: CASSISAVGSYYEQYF. The CDR3 coding sequence is TGTGCCAGTAGTATCTCGGCGGTCGGGTCCTACTACGAGCAGTACTTC. The variable domain in full, with the rest retrieved from reference TRBV19 and TRBJ2-7, is DGGITQSPKYLFRKEGQNVTLSCEQNLNHDAMYWYRQDPGQGLRLIYYSQIVNDFQKGDIAEGYSVSREKKESFPLTVTSAQKNPTAFYLCASSISAVGSYYEQYFGPGTRLTVT.

CDR3 in DNA: TGTGCCAGCAGTCCCGACGCTGGCGGGAAAATCTTCTTC. The encoded protein is CASSPDAGGKIFF. The rearrangement uses TRBV28 and TRBJ2-1; a weak D match, TRBD2 (6 bases). This CDR3 has 13 residues. The germline V gene has CDR1 MDHEN and CDR2 SYDVKM. The ends were cut back, 5 bases at V and 16 bases at J, with 21 bases in the middle.

CDR3 coding DNA: TGTGCCAGTAGTATGTCGAGAACGAACACTGAAGCTTTCTTT. This gives the protein CASSMSRTNTEAFF. The chain is built from TRBV19 and TRBJ1-1, with no clear D. In germline, CDR1 is LNHDA, CDR2 SQIVND (reference sequence). This CDR3 has 14 amino acids. Trimming stripped 3 bases from V and 1 base from J, with 9 bases between.

J is TRBJ2-7 and V is TRBV6-1; TRBD2 is a possible D gene (5 bases). Per germline, CDR1 MNHNS and CDR2 SASEGT. The CDR3 contains 12 residues. Trimming cost V 5 bases and J 3 bases, with 8 bases left between them. The CDR3: CASSRTDYEQYF. CDR3 in DNA: TGTGCCAGCAGTCGGACTGACTACGAGCAGTACTTC.

The gene calls are TRBV19 and TRBJ1-1; possibly TRBD1 for D (5 bases). This CDR3 comprises 17 residues. The germline gives CDR1 LNHDA, CDR2 SQIVND (reference sequence). The V gene lost 7 bases and the J gene lost 1 base, with 22 bases spanning the gap. CDR3 region: CASTPLGGGVWNTEAFF. The DNA of the CDR3 is TGTGCCAGTACCCCTTTAGGAGGAGGGGTCTGGAACACTGAAGCTTTCTTT.

The chain employs TRBV4-3 and TRBJ2-6; the D is unclear. V was clipped by 0 bases and J by 0 bases, with 15 bases between them. The CDR3 has 19 amino acids. The germline gives CDR1 LGHNA, CDR2 YSLEER. The CDR3 DNA follows: TGCGCCAGCAGCCAAGAGAAAGAACGGTTTTTCTCTGGGGCCAACGTCCTGACTTTC. Protein product: CASSQEKERFFSGANVLTF.

This clone was observed a handful of times. The gene calls are TRBV2 and TRBJ2-5; 7 bases are a match to TRBD1. The germline V gene encodes CDR1 SNHLY and CDR2 FYNNEI. The CDR3 spans 14 residues. Losses at the gene ends were 5 bases for V and 1 base for J; bases not matched to a gene: 4. CDR3 amino acids: CASSFRDSQETQYF. CDR3 nucleotides: TGTGCCAGCAGTTTCCGGGACAGCCAAGAGACCCAGTACTTC.

V is TRBV10-1 and J is TRBJ2-7; 7 nucleotides align to TRBD1. In germline, CDR1 is WNHNN, CDR2 SYGVQD (reference sequence). The CDR3 spans 16 residues. The junction had 12 bases not matched to a gene; V was cut back by 0 bases and J by 7 bases. The CDR3 DNA is TGCGCCAGCAGTGAGTCCCTCCGACAGGGAAGGTCGGAGCAGTACTTC. Amino acid sequence: CASSESLRQGRSEQYF.

The rearrangement links TRBV6-5 to TRBJ2-5, with TRBD1 matching over 9 bases. This CDR3 is 14 amino acids long. The V gene end was trimmed by 6 bases and the J gene end by 5 bases; junction bases not matched to a gene: 7. Germline V gene lookup returns CDR1 MNHEY and CDR2 SVGAGI. The CDR3, as DNA: TGTGCCAGCAGAAGGGACAGGGCACGGGAGACCCAGTACTTC. Translation gives CASRRDRARETQYF.